The clone carrying this T cell receptor (beta chain) was counted once. These data originate in a study of T cell changes during pregnancy in multiple sclerosis. Measured with immunoSEQ multiplex PCR; TCRdb has only the in-frame clones, and not every one. The table records around 52,000 clones, about 92% of them present only once. The sequence derives from a female donor with multiple sclerosis, enrolled in a pregnancy study. The material sequenced was CD4+ T cells from peripheral blood mononuclear cells, taken in the second trimester of pregnancy.

The CDR3 region has the DNA TGTGCCAGCAGCTTGGTCCGGGATTTCTCCTACGAGCAGTACTTC. As protein: CASSLVRDFSYEQYF. V usage is TRBV11-1 and J usage is TRBJ2-7; a possible D gene is TRBD2 (5 bases). V lost 3 bases to trimming and J lost 0 bases, with 12 bases between them. The CDR3 runs to 15 residues. CDR1 and CDR2 (germline): SGHAT, FQDESV (reference sequence). Supplemented by reference TRBV11-1 and TRBJ2-7, the full variable domain reads EAEVAQSPRYKITEKSQAVAFWCDPISGHATLYWYRQILGQGPELLVQFQDESVVDDSQLPKDRFSAERLKGVDSTLKIQPAELGDSAMYLCASSLVRDFSYEQYFGPGTRLTVT.